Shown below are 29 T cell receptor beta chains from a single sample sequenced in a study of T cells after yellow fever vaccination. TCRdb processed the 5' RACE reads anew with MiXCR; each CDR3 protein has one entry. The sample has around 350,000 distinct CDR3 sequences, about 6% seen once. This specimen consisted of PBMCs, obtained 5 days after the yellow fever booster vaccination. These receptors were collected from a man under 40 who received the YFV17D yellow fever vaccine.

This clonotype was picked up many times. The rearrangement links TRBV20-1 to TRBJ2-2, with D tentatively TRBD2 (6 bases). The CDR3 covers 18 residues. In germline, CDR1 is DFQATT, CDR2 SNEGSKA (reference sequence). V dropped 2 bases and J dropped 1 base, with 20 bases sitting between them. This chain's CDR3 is CSARFASGEAGNTGELFF. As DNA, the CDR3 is TGCAGTGCTAGATTTGCGTCTGGCGAAGCGGGGAACACCGGGGAGCTGTTTTTT.

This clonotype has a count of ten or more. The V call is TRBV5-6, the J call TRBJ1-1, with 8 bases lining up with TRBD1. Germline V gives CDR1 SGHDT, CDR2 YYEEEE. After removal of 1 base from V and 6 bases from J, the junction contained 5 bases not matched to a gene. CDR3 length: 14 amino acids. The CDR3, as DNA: TGTGCCAGCAGCTTGAATCAGGGGGCCTCTGAAGCTTTCTTT. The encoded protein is CASSLNQGASEAFF. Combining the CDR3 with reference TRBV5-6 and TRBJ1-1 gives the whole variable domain DAGVTQSPTHLIKTRGQQVTLRCSPKSGHDTVSWYQQALGQGPQFIFQYYEEEERQRGNFPDRFSGHQFPNYSSELNVNALLLGDSALYLCASSLNQGASEAFFGQGTRLTVV.

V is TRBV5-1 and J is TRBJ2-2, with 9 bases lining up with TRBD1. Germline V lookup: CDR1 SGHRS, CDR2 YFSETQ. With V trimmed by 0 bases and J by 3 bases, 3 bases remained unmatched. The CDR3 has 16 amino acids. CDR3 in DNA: TGCGCCAGCAGCTTGGATCGGACAGGGGACACCGGGGAGCTGTTTTTT. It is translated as CASSLDRTGDTGELFF.

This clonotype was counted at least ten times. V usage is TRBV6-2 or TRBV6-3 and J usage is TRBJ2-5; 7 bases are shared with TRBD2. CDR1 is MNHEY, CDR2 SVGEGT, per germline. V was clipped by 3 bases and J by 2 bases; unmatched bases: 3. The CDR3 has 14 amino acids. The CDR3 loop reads CASSYSSGQETQYF. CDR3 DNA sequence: TGTGCCAGCAGTTATTCTAGCGGTCAAGAGACCCAGTACTTC.

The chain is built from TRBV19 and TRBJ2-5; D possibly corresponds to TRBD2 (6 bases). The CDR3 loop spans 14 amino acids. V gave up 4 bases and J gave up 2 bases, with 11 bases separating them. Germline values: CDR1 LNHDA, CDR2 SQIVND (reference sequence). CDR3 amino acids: CASSTRDFQETQYF. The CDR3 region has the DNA TGTGCCAGTAGTACCCGGGACTTTCAAGAGACCCAGTACTTC.

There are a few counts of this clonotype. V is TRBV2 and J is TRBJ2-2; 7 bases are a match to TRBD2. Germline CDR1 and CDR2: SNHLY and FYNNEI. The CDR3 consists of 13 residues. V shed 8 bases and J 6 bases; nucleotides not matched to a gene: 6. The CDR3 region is CASSREEAGELFF. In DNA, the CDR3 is TGTGCCAGCTCCCGGGAGGAAGCCGGGGAGCTGTTTTTT.

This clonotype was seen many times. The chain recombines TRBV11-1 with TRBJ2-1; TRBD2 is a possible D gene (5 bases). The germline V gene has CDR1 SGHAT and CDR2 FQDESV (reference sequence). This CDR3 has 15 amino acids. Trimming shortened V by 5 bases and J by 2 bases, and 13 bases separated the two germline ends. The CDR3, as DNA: TGTGCCAGCAGCCCAGTAGCGATCCCCTACAATGAGCAGTTCTTC. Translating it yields CASSPVAIPYNEQFF.

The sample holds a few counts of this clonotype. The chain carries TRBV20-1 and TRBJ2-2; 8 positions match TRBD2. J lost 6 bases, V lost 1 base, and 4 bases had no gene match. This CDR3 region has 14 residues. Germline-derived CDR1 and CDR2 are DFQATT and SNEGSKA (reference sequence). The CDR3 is CSARVGGDAGELFF. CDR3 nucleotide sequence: TGCAGTGCTAGAGTCGGGGGGGATGCCGGGGAGCTGTTTTTT.

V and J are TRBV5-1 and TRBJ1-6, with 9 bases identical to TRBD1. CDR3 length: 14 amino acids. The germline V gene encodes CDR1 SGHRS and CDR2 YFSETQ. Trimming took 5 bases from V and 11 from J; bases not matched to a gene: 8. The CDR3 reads CASRLRTGEAPLHF. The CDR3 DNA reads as TGCGCCAGCAGGCTTAGGACAGGGGAGGCACCCCTCCACTTT.

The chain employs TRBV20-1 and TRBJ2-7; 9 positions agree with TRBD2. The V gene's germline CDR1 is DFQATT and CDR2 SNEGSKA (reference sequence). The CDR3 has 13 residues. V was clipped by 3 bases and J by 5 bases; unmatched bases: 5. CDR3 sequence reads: CSASRLAVHEQYF. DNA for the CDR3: TGCAGTGCTAGTAGACTAGCGGTCCACGAGCAGTACTTC.

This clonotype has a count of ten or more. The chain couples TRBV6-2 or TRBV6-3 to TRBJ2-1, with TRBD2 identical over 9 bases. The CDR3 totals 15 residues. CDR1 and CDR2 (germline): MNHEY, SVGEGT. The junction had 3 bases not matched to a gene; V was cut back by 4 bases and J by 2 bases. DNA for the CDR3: TGTGCCAGCAGTTCCGGGACTAGCACCTACAATGAGCAGTTCTTC. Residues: CASSSGTSTYNEQFF.

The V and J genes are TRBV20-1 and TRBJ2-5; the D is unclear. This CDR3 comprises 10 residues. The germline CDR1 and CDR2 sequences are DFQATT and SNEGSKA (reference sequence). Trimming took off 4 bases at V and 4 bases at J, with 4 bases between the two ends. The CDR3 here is CSAKTETQYF. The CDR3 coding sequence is TGCAGTGCTAAGACAGAGACCCAGTACTTC.

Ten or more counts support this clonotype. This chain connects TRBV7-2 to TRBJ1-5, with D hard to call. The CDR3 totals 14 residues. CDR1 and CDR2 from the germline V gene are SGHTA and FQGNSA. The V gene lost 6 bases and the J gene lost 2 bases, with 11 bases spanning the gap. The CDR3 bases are TGTGCCAGCAGTGTTGTTTTTGGCAATCAGCCCCAGCATTTT. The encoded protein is CASSVVFGNQPQHF.

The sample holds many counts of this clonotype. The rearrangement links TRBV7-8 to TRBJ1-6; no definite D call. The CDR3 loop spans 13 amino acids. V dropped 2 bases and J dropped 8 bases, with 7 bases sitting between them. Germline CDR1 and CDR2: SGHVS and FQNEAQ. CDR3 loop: CASSLNRDSPLHF. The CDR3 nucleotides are TGTGCCAGCAGCTTAAACCGGGATTCACCCCTCCACTTT.

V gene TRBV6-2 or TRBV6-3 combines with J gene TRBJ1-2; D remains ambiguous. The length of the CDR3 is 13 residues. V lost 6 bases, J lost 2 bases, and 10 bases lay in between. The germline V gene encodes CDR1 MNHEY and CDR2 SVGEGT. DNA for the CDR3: TGTGCCAGCAGCCCGATTTCCAACTATGGCTACACCTTC. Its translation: CASSPISNYGYTF.

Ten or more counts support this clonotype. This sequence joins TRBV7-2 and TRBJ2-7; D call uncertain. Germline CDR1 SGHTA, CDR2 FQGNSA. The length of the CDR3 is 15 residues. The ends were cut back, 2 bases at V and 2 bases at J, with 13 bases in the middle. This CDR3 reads CASSLSPSTAYEQYF. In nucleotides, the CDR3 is TGTGCCAGCAGCTTATCCCCCTCCACCGCCTACGAGCAGTACTTC.

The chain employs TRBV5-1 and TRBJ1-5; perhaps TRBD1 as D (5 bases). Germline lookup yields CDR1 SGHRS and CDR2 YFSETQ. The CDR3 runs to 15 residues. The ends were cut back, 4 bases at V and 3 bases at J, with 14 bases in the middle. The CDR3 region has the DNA TGCGCCAGCAGCCCCGGAGACAGAGACAATCAGCCCCAGCATTTT. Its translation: CASSPGDRDNQPQHF. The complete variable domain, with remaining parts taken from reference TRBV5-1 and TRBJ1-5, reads KAGVTQTPRYLIKTRGQQVTLSCSPISGHRSVSWYQQTPGQGLQFLFEYFSETQRNKGNFPGRFSGRQFSNSRSEMNVSTLELGDSALYLCASSPGDRDNQPQHFGDGTRLSIL.

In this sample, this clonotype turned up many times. In DNA, the CDR3 is TGTGCCAGCTCACCCATCGAGCAGGGGGGCACTGAAGCTTTCTTT. Translating it yields CASSPIEQGGTEAFF. This chain connects TRBV18 to TRBJ1-1, with 7 bases identical to TRBD1. CDR3 length equals 15 residues. The trim removed 3 bases at V and 4 bases at J, leaving 8 bases unmatched. Per the germline V gene, CDR1 is KGHSH and CDR2 is LQKENI.

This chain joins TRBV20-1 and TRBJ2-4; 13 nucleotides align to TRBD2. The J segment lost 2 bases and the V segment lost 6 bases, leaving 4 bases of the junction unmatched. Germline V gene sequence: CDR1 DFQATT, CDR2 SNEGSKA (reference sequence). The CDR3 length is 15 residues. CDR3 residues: CSAPTSGRTKNIQYF. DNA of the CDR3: TGCAGTGCCCCGACTAGCGGGAGGACCAAAAACATTCAGTACTTC.

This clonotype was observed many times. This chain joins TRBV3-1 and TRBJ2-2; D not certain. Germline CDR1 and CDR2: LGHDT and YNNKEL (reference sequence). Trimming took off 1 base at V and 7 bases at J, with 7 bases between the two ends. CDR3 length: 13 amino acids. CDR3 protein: CASSQGYSGELFF. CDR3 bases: TGTGCCAGCAGCCAAGGGTATAGCGGGGAGCTGTTTTTT.

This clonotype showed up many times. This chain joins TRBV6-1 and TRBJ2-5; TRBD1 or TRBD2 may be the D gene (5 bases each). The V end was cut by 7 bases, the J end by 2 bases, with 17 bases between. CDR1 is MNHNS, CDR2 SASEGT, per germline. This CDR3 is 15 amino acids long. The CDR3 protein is CASIERGERQETQYF. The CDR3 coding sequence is TGTGCCAGCATCGAGAGAGGGGAGAGGCAAGAGACCCAGTACTTC.

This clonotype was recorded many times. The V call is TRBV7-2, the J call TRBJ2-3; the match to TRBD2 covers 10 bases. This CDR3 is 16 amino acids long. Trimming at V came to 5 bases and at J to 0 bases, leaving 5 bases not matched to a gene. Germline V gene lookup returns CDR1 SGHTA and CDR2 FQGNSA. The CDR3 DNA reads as TGTGCCAGCAGCGTACTAGCGGGAACTAGCACAGATACGCAGTATTTT. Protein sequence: CASSVLAGTSTDTQYF. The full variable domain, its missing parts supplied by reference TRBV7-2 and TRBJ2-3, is GAGVSQSPSNKVTEKGKDVELRCDPISGHTALYWYRQSLGQGLEFLIYFQGNSAPDKSGLPSDRFSAERTGGSVSTLTIQRTQQEDSAVYLCASSVLAGTSTDTQYFGPGTRLTVL.

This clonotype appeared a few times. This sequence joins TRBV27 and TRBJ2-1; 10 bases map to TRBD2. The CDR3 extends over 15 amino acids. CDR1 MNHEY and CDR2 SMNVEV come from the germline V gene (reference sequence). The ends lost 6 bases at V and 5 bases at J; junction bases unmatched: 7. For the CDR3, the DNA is TGTGCCAGCAGGACCCTAGCGGGAGAGCACAATGAGCAGTTCTTC. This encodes CASRTLAGEHNEQFF.

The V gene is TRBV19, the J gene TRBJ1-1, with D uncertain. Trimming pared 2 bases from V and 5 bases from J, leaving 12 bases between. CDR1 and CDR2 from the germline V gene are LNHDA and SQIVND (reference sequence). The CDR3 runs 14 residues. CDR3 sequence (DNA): TGTGCCAGTAGTATACAGGAGGGTTATACTGAAGCTTTCTTT. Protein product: CASSIQEGYTEAFF.

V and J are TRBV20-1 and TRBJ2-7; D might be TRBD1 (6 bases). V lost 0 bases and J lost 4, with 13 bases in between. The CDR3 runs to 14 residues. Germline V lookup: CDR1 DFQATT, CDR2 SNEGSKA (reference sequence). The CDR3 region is CSARDRGQQYEQYF. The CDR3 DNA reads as TGCAGTGCTAGAGATCGGGGACAACAATACGAGCAGTACTTC.

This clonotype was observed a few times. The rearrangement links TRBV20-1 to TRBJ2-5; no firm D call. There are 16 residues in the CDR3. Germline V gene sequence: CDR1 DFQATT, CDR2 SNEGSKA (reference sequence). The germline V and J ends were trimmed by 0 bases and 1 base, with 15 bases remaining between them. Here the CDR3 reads CSARDPGRVGQETQYF. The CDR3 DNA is TGCAGTGCTAGAGATCCGGGCCGGGTCGGCCAAGAGACCCAGTACTTC.

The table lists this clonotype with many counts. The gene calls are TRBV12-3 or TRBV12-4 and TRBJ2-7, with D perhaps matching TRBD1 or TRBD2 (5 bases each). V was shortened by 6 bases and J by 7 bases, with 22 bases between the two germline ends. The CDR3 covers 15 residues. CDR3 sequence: CASRPPGPQAGEQYF. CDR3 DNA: TGTGCCAGCAGGCCCCCGGGACCCCAAGCAGGAGAGCAGTACTTC.

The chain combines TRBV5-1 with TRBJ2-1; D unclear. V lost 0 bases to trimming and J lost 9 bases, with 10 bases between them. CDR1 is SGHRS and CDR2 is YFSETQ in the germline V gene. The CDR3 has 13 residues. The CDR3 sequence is CASSLVPSGEQFF. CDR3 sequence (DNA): TGCGCCAGCAGCTTGGTCCCGTCTGGTGAGCAGTTCTTC.

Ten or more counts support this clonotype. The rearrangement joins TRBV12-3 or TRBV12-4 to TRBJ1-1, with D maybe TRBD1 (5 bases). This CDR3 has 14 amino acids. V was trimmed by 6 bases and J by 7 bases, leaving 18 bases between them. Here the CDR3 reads CASRSSGLLGEAFF. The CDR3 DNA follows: TGTGCCAGCAGGTCGTCGGGACTGCTAGGTGAAGCTTTCTTT.